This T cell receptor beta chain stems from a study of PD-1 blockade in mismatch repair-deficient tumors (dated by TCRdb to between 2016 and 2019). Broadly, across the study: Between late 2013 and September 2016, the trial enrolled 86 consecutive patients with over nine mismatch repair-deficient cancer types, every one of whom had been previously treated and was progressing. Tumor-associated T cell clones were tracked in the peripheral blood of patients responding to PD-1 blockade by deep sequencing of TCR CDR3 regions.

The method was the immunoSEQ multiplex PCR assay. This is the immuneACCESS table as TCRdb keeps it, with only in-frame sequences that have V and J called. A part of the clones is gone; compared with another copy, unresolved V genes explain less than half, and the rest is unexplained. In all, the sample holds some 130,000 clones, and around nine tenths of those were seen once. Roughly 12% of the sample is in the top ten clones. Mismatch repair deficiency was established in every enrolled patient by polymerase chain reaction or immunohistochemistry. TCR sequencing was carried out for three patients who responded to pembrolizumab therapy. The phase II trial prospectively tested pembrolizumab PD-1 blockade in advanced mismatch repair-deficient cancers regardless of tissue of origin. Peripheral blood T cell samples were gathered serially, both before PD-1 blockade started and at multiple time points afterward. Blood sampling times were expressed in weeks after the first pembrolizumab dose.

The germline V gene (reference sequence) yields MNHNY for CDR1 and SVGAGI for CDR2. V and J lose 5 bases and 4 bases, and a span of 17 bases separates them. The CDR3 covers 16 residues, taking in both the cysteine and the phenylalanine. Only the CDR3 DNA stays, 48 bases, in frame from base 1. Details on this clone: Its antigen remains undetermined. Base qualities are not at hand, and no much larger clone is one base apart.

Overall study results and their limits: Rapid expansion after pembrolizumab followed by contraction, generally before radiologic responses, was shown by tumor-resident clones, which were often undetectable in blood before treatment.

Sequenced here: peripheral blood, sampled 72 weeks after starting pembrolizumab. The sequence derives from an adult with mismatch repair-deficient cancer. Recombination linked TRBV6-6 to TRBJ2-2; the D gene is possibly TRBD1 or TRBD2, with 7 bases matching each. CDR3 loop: CASSPQGGEFTGELFF. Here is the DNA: TGTGCCAGCAGTCCTCAGGGGGGGGAGTTCACCGGGGAGCTGTTTTTT.